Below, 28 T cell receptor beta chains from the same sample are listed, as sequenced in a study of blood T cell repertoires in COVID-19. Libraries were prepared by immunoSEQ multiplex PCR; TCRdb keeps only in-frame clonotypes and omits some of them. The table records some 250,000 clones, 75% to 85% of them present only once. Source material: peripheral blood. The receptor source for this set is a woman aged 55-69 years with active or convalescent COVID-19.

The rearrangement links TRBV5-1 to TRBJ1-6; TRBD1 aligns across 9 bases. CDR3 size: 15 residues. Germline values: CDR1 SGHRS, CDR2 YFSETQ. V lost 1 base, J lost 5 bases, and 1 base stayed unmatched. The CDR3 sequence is CASSLWTGDNSPLHF. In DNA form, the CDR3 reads TGCGCCAGCAGCTTGTGGACAGGGGATAATTCACCCCTCCACTTT.

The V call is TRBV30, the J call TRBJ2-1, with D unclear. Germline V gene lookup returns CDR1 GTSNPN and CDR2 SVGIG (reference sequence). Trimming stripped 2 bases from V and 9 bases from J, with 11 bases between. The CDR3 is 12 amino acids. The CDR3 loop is CAWSPLVREQFF. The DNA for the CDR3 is TGTGCCTGGAGTCCCTTAGTTCGTGAGCAGTTCTTC.

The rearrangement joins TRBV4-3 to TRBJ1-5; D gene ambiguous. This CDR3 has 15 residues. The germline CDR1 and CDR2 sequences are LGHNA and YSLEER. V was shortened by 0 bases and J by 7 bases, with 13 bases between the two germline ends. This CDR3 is CASSQDFTTVQPQHF. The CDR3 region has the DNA TGCGCCAGCAGCCAAGATTTCACCACAGTACAGCCCCAGCATTTT.

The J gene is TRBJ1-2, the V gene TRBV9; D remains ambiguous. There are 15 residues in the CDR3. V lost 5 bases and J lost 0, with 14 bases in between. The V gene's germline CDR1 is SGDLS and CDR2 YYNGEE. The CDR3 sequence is CASREAPGTNYGYTF. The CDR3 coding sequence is TGTGCCAGCAGAGAGGCCCCCGGGACTAACTATGGCTACACCTTC.

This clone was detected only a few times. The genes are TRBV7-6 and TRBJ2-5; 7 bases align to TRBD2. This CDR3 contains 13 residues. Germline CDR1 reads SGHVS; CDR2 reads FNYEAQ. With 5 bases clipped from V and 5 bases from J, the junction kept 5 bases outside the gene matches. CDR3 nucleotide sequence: TGTGCCAGCAGCCTCCCCGGGGGGGAGACCCAGTACTTC. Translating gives CASSLPGGETQYF.

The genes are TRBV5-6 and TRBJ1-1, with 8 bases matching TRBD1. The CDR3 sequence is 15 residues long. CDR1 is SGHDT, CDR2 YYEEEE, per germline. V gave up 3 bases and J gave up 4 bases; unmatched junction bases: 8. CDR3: CASSWGQGASTEAFF. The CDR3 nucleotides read TGTGCCAGCAGCTGGGGTCAGGGGGCGAGCACTGAAGCTTTCTTT.

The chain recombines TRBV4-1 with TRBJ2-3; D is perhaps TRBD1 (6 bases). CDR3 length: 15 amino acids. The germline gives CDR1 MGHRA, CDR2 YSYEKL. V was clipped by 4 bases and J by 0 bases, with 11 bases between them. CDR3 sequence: CASSLTGYSTDTQYF. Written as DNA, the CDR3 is TGCGCCAGCAGCCTAACAGGGTATAGCACAGATACGCAGTATTTT.

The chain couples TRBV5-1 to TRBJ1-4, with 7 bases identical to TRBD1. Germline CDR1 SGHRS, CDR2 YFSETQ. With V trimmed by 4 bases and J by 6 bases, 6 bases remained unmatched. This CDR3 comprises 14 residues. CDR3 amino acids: CASSPGQHDEKLFF. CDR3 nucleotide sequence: TGCGCCAGCAGCCCGGGACAGCACGATGAAAAACTGTTTTTT.

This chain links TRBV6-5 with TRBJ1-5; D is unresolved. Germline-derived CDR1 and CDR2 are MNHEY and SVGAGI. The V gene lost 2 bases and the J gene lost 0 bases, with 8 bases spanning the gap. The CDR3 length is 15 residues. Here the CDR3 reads CASSYNADSNQPQHF. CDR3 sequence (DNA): TGTGCCAGCAGTTACAACGCGGATAGCAATCAGCCCCAGCATTTT.

The CDR3 DNA follows: TGTGCCAGCAGCCAAGTACCGGAGTCACCCCTCCACTTT. It encodes CASSQVPESPLHF. This chain connects TRBV3-1 (or the pseudogene TRBV3-2) to TRBJ1-6; D uncertain. V lost 1 base and J 10 bases, leaving 8 bases between the germline ends. CDR3 length: 13 residues. Germline V gene lookup returns CDR1 LGHDT and CDR2 YNNKEL (reference sequence).

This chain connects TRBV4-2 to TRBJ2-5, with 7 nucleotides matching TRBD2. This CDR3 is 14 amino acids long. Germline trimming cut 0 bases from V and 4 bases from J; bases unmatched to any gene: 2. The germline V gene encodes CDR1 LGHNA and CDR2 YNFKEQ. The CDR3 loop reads CASSQEVAGETQYF. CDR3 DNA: TGTGCCAGCAGCCAAGAGGTAGCGGGAGAGACCCAGTACTTC.

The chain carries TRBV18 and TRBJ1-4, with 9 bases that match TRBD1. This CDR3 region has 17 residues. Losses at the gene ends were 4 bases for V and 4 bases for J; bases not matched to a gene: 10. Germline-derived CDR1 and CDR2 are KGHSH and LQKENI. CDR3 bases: TGTGCCAGCTCACTCCGGGACAGGGCCGGCGGTAATGAAAAACTGTTTTTT. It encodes CASSLRDRAGGNEKLFF.

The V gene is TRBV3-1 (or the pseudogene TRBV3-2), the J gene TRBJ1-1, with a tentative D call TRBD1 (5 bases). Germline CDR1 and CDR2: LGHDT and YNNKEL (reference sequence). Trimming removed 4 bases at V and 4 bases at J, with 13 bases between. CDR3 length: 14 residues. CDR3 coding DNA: TGTGCCAGCAGCCCGCGGGGGGGTCTCACTGAAGCTTTCTTT. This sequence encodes CASSPRGGLTEAFF.

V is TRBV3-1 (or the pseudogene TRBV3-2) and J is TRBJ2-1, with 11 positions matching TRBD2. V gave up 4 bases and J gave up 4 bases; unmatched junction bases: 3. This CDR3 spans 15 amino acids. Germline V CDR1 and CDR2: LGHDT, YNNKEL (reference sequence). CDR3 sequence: CASSLTSGTYNEQFF. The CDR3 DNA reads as TGTGCCAGCAGCCTGACTAGCGGGACGTACAATGAGCAGTTCTTC.

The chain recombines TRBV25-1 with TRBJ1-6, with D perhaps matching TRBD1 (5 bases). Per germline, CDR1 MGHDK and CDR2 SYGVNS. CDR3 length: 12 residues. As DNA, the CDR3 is TGTGCTACCAGGGTAGTTAATTCACCCCTCCACTTT. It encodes CATRVVNSPLHF.

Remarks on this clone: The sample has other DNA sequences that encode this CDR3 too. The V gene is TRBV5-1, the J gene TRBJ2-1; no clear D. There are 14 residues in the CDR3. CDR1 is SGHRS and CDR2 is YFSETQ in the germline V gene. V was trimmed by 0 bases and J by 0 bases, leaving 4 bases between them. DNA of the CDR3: TGCGCCAGCAGCTTGGGGAGCTCCTACAATGAGCAGTTCTTC. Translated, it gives CASSLGSSYNEQFF.

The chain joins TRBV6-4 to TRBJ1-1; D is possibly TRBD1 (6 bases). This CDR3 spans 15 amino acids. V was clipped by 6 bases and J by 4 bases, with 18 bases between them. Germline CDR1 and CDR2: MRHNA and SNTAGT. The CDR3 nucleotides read TGTGCCAGCAGCCTTAACCCCGGACAGCGCACTGAAGCTTTCTTT. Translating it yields CASSLNPGQRTEAFF.

CDR3: CASSFAPGGLQETQYF. For the CDR3, the DNA is TGTGCCAGCAGCTTTGCCCCCGGGGGGCTCCAAGAGACCCAGTACTTC. The chain uses TRBV7-8 and TRBJ2-5; TRBD2 is a possible D gene (7 bases). Germline CDR1 reads SGHVS; CDR2 reads FQNEAQ. The CDR3 extends over 16 amino acids. Trimming removed 3 bases from V and 1 base from J, with 15 bases in between.

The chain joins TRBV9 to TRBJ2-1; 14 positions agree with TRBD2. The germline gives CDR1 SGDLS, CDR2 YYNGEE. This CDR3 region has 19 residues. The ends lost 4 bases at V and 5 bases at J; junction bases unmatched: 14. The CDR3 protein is CASSPEGGTSGGGNNEQFF. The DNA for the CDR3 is TGTGCCAGCAGCCCAGAGGGTGGGACTAGCGGGGGAGGAAACAATGAGCAGTTCTTC.

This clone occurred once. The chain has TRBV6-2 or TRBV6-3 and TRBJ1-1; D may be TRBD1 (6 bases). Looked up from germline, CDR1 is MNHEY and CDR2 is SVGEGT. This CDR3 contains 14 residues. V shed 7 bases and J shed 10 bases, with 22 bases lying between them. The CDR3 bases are TGTGCCAGCATCCCTTGGGACAAGGGAGATCGAGCTTTCTTT. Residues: CASIPWDKGDRAFF.

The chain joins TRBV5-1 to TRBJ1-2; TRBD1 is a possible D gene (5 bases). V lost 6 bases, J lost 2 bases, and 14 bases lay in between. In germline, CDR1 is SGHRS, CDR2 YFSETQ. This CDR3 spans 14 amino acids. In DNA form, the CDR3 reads TGCGCCAGCAAGGCCCAGGAGGGGAACTATGGCTACACCTTC. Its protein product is CASKAQEGNYGYTF.

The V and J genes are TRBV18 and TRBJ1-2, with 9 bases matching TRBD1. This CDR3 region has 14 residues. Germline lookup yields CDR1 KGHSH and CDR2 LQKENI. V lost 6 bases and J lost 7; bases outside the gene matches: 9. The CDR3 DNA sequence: TGTGCCAGCTCCCCGGGACAGGGATTTGCTGGCTACACCTTC. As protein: CASSPGQGFAGYTF.

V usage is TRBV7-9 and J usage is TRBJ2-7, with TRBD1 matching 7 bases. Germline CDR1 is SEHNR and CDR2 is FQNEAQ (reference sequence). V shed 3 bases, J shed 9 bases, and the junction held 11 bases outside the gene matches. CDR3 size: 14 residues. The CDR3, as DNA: TGTGCCAGCAGCTTGGGCTCGACAGGGCGTGGGCAGTACTTC. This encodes CASSLGSTGRGQYF.

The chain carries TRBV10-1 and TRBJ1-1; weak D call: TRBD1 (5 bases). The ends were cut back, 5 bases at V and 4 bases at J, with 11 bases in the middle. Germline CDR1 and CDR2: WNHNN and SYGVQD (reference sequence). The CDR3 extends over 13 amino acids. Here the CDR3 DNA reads TGCGCCAGCAGTAAGCAGGGCGGCACTGAAGCTTTCTTT. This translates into CASSKQGGTEAFF.

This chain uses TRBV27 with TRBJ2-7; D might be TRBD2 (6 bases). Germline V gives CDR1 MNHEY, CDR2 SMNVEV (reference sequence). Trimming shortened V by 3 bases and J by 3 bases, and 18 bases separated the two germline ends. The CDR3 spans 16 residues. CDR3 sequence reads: CASSFGFAGMGYEQYF. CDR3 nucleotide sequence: TGTGCCAGCAGTTTTGGGTTCGCGGGGATGGGCTACGAGCAGTACTTC.

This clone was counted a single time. CDR3 coding DNA: TGTGCCAGCAGCCTCGACCCGACAGGGAGATTGAGGACTGAAGCTTTCTTT. Residues: CASSLDPTGRLRTEAFF. V and J are TRBV11-2 and TRBJ1-1; 7 bases fit TRBD1. The CDR3 spans 17 residues. With 5 bases clipped from V and 5 bases from J, the junction kept 17 bases outside the gene matches. The germline CDR1 and CDR2 sequences are SGHAT and FQNNGV. Full variable domain (remainder filled in from reference TRBV11-2 and TRBJ1-1): EAGVAQSPRYKIIEKRQSVAFWCNPISGHATLYWYQQILGQGPKLLIQFQNNGVVDDSQLPKDRFSAERLKGVDSTLKIQPAKLEDSAVYLCASSLDPTGRLRTEAFFGQGTRLTVV.

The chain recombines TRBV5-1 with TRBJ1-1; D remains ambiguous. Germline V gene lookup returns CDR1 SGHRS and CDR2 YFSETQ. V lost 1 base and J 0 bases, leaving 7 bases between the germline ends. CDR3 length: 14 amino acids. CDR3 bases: TGCGCCAGCAGCTTGACGGGAATGAACACTGAAGCTTTCTTT. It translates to CASSLTGMNTEAFF.

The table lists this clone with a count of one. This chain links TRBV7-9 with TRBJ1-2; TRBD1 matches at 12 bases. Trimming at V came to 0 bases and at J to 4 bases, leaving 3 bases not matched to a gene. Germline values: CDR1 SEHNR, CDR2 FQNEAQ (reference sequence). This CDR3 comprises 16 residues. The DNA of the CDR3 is TGTGCCAGCAGCTTAGCGGGACAGGGGGCGCGCTATGGCTACACCTTC. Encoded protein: CASSLAGQGARYGYTF.